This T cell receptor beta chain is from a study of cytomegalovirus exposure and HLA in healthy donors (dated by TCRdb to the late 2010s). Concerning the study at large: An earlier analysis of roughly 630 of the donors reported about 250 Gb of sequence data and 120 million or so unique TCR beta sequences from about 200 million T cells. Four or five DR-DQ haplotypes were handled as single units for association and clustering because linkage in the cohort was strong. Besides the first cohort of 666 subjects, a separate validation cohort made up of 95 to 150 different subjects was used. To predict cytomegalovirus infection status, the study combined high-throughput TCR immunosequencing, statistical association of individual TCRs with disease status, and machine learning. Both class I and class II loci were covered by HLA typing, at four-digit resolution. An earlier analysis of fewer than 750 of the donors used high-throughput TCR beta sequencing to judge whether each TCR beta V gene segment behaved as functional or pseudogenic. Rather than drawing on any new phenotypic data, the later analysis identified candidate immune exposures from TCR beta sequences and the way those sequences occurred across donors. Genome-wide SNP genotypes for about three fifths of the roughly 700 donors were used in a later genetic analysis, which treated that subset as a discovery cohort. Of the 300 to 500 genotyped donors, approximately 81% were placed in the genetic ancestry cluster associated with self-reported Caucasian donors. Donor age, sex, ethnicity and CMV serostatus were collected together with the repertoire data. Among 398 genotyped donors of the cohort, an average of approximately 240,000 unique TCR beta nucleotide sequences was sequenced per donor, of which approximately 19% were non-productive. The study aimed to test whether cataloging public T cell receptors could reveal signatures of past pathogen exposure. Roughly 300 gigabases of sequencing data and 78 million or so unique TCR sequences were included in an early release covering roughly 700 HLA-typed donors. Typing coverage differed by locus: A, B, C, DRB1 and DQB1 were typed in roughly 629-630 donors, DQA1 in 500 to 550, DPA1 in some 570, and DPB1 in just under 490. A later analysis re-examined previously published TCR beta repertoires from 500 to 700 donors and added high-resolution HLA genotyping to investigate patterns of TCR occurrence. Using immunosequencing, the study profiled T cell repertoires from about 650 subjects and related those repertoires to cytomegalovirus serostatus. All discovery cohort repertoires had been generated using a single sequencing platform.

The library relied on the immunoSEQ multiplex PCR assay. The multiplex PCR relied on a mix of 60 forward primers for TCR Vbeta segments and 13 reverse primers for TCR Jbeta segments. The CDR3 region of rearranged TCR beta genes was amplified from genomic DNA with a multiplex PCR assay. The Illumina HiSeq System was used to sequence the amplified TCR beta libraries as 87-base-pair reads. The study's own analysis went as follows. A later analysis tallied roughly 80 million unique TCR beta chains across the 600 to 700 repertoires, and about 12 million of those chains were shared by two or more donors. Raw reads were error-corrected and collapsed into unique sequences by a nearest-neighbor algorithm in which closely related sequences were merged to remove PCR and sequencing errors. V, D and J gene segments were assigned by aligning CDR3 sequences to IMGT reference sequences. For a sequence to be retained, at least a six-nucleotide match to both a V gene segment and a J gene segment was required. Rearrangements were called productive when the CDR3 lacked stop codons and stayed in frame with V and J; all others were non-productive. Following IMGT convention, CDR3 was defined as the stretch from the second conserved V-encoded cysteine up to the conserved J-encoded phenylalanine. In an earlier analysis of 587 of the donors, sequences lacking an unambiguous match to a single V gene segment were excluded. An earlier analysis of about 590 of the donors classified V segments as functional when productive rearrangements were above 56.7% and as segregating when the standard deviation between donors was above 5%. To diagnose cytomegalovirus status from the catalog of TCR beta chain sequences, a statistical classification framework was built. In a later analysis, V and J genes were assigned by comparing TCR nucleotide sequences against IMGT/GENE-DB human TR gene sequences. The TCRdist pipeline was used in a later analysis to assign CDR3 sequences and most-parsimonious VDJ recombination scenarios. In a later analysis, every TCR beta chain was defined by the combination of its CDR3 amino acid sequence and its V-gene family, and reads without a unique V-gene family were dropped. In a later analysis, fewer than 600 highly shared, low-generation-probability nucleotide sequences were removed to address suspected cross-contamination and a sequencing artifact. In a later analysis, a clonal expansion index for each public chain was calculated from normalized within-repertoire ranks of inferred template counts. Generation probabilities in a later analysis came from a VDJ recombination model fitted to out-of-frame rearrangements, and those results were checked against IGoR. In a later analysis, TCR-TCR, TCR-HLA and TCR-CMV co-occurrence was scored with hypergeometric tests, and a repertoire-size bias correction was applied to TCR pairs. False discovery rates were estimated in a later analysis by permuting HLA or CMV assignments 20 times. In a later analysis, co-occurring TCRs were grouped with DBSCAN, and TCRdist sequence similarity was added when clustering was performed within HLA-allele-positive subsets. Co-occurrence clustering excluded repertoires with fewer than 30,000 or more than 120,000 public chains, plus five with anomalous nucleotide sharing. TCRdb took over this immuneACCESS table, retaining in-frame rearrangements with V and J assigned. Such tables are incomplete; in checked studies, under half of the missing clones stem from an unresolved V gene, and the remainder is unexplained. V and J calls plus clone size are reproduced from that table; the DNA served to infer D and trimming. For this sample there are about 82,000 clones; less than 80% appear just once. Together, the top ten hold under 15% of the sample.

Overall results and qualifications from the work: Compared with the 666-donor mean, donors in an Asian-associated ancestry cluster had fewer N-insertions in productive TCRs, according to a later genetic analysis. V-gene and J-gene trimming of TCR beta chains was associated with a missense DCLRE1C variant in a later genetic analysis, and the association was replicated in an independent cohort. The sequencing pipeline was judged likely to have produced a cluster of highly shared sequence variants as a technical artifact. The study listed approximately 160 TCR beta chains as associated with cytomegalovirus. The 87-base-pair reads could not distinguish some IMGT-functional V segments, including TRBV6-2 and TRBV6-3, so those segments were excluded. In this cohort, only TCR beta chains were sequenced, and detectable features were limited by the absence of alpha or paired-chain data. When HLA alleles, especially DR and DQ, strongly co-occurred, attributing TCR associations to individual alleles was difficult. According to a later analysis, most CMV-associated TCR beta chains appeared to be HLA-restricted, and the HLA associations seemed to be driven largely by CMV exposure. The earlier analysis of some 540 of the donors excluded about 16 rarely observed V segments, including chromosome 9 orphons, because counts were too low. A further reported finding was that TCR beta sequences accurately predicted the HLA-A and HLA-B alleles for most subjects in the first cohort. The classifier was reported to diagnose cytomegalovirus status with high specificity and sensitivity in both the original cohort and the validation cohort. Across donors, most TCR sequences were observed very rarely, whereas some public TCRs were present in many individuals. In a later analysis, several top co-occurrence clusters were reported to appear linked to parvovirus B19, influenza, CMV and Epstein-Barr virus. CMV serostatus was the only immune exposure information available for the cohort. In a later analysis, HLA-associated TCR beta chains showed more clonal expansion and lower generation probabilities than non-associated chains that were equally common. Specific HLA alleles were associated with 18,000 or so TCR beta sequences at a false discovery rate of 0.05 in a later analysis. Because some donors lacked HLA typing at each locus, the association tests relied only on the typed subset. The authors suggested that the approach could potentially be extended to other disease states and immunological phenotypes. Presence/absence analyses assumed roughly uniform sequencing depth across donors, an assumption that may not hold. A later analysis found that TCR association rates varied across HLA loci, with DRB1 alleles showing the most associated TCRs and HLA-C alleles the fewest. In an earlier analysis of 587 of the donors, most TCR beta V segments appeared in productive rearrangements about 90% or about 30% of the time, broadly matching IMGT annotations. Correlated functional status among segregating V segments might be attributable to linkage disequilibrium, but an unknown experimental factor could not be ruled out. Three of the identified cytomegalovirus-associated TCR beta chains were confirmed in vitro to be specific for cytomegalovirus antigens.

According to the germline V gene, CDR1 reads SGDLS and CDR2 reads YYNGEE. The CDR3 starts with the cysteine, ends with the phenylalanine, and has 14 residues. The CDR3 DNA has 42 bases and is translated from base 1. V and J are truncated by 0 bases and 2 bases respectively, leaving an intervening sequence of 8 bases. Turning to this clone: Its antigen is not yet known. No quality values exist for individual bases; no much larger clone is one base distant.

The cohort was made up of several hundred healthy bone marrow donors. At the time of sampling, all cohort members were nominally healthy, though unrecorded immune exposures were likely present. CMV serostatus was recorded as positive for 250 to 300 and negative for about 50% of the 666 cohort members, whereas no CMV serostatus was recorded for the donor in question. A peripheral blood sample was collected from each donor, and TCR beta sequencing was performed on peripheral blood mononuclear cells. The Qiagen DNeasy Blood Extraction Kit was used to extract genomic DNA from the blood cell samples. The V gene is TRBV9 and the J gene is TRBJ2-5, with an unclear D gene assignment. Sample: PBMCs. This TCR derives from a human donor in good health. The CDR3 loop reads CASSVDPRQETQYF. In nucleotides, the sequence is TGTGCCAGCAGCGTAGATCCTCGTCAAGAGACCCAGTACTTC.